This is a list of T cell receptor beta chains from one sample in a study of T cell repertoires in cytomegalovirus infection. TCRdb re-called the reads through MiXCR, storing one row per CDR3 protein. The sample comprises 200,000 or so distinct CDR3 sequences, roughly 30% of which are singletons, and 30% to 40% rests with the top ten. Source material: PBMCs. These receptors were obtained from a human donor in good health (CMV status not recorded). Some clones in this sample may be carry-over from other donors' samples. Each CDR3 is given with its conserved first and last residue. A D gene is named only where the DNA matches it firmly. Not all rows give a size; the values are once, few, many and, for expanded clones, a class.

size: few
D: NA
V: TRBV5-1
J: TRBJ2-7
DNA: TGCGCCAGCAGCTTGGTGAGTAGGGGAAGATCCGAGCAGTACTTC
CDR3: CASSLVSRGRSEQYF

size: few
D: NA
V: TRBV2
J: TRBJ2-2
DNA: TGTGCCAGCAGTGAATTGGCCGGAACGGGCGGGGAGCTGTTTTTT
CDR3: CASSELAGTGGELFF

size: NA
D: TRBD1
V: TRBV7-9
J: TRBJ1-2
DNA: TGTGCCAGCAGCTTCCCCGGGACAGGGGGCGACTATGGCTACACCTTC
CDR3: CASSFPGTGGDYGYTF

size: few
D: TRBD2
V: TRBV2
J: TRBJ2-7
DNA: TGTGCCAGCGGGAGGGGTGAAGCTTACGAGCAGTACTTC
CDR3: CASGRGEAYEQYF

size: NA
D: NA
V: TRBV4-1
J: TRBJ2-5
DNA: TGCGCCAGCAGCCAAAACGGGCGCGGAGAGACCCAGTACTTC
CDR3: CASSQNGRGETQYF

size: NA
D: TRBD1
V: TRBV20-1
J: TRBJ2-7
DNA: TGCAGTGCTAGAGACGGGCAGGGGGAATACTTC
CDR3: CSARDGQGEYF

size: NA
D: NA
V: TRBV29-1
J: TRBJ1-1
DNA: TGCAGCGAGGGCCTTGCGGGGGCGACTGAAGCTTTCTTT
CDR3: CSEGLAGATEAFF

size: NA
D: TRBD1
V: TRBV25-1
J: TRBJ1-5
DNA: TGTGCCAGCAGTGATGGGACAGATTATAGCAATCAGCCCCAGCATTTT
CDR3: CASSDGTDYSNQPQHF

size: NA
D: NA
V: TRBV29-1
J: TRBJ1-1
DNA: TGCAGCGTTGTCATCGGGGGGGCAGGTGAAGCTTTCTTT
CDR3: CSVVIGGAGEAFF

size: few
D: NA
V: TRBV5-4
J: TRBJ1-2
DNA: TGTGCCAGCAGCTCTGTTGACAGGCCTAACTATGGCTACACCTTC
CDR3: CASSSVDRPNYGYTF

size: many
D: NA
V: TRBV7-2
J: TRBJ2-1
DNA: TGTGCCAGCAGCTTAGTTGGGCGGAGCTCCTACAATGAGCAGTTCTTC
CDR3: CASSLVGRSSYNEQFF

size: few
D: TRBD1
V: TRBV12-3/TRBV12-4
J: TRBJ2-4
DNA: TGTGCCAGCAGTAGGGGACAGGGACTGAATAACATTCAGTACTTC
CDR3: CASSRGQGLNNIQYF

size: few
D: TRBD1
V: TRBV27
J: TRBJ1-5
DNA: TGTGCCAGCAGTCCACAGGGGGTCGGGTATAGCAATCAGCCCCAGCATTTT
CDR3: CASSPQGVGYSNQPQHF

size: NA
D: TRBD1
V: TRBV30
J: TRBJ1-1
DNA: TGTGCCTGTCAGGGGGACGGGAACACTGAAGCTTTCTTT
CDR3: CACQGDGNTEAFF

size: few
D: NA
V: TRBV7-8
J: TRBJ1-5
DNA: TGTGCCAGCAGACAAGATCGTGGGGTTTACGGGGGTTACAATCAGCCCCAGCATTTT
CDR3: CASRQDRGVYGGYNQPQHF

size: many
D: NA
V: TRBV7-2
J: TRBJ2-7
DNA: TGTGCCAGCAGCAGGAACTCCTACGAGCAGTACTTC
CDR3: CASSRNSYEQYF

size: few
D: TRBD1
V: TRBV29-1
J: TRBJ1-2
DNA: TGCAGCGCCAGGGGGCCACAGTTGTATGGCTACACCTTC
CDR3: CSARGPQLYGYTF

size: NA
D: NA
V: TRBV28
J: TRBJ2-1
DNA: TGTGCCAGCAGTCAAGGTCCCGACGGTGAGCAGTTCTTC
CDR3: CASSQGPDGEQFF

size: NA
D: NA
V: TRBV29-1
J: TRBJ2-1
DNA: TGCAGCGTTGATCATGGACCCGGCGGGAATGAGCAGTTCTTC
CDR3: CSVDHGPGGNEQFF

size: NA
D: NA
V: TRBV10-3
J: TRBJ2-7
DNA: TGTGCCATCAGTGGAGGGACCAAGCAGTACTTC
CDR3: CAISGGTKQYF

size: few
D: NA
V: TRBV18
J: TRBJ1-1
DNA: TGTGCCAGCTCACGAACCCGCCAGAGAGACACTGAAGCTTTCTTT
CDR3: CASSRTRQRDTEAFF

size: few
D: NA
V: TRBV20-1
J: TRBJ1-2
DNA: TGCAGTGCTAATTCCAGGGTATTAAACTATGGCTACACCTTC
CDR3: CSANSRVLNYGYTF

size: NA
D: TRBD1
V: TRBV4-1
J: TRBJ1-2
DNA: TGCGCCAGCAGCCTGGGACAGGTGGGCCCCTATGGCTACACCTTC
CDR3: CASSLGQVGPYGYTF

size: NA
D: NA
V: TRBV7-9
J: TRBJ2-7
DNA: TGTGCCAGCAGCCTATCCTCAGGGACAAGGGGCATACACGAGCAGTACTTC
CDR3: CASSLSSGTRGIHEQYF

size: NA
D: NA
V: TRBV7-8
J: TRBJ2-2
DNA: TGTGCCAGCAGCTTAGTTGGGGAATCCACCGGGGAGCTGTTTTTT
CDR3: CASSLVGESTGELFF

size: NA
D: TRBD1
V: TRBV2
J: TRBJ2-2
DNA: TGTGCCAGCTCCCCCAGGACAGGGGCGAACACCGGGGAGCTGTTTTTT
CDR3: CASSPRTGANTGELFF

size: NA
D: NA
V: TRBV10-3
J: TRBJ2-7
DNA: TGTGCCATCAGTGAGTGTTACAGGTCGAGGGGGAACTACGAGCAGTACTTC
CDR3: CAISECYRSRGNYEQYF

size: NA
D: NA
V: TRBV5-4
J: TRBJ2-3
DNA: TGTGCCAGCAGCTTACAGCCTACAGATACGCAGTATTTT
CDR3: CASSLQPTDTQYF

size: NA
D: NA
V: TRBV19
J: TRBJ2-1
DNA: TGTGCCAGTAGTATAGGACAGGCGGCCTCCTACAATGAGCAGTTCTTC
CDR3: CASSIGQAASYNEQFF

size: many
D: NA
V: TRBV7-2
J: TRBJ2-5
DNA: TGTGCCAGCAGCTTAGGTCTGGGCGGCCCGGGGACCCAGTACTTC
CDR3: CASSLGLGGPGTQYF

size: few
D: TRBD1
V: TRBV2
J: TRBJ1-3
DNA: TGTGCCAGCATCCTCGGACAGGGGGCATGGAACACCATATATTTT
CDR3: CASILGQGAWNTIYF

size: NA
D: NA
V: TRBV7-3
J: TRBJ1-2
DNA: TGTGCCAGCAGCTTAACGTCGGGGGACTATGGCTACACCTTC
CDR3: CASSLTSGDYGYTF

size: NA
D: NA
V: TRBV2
J: TRBJ2-3
DNA: TGTGCCAGCAGGGTATCCGAAAAAAATACGCAGTATTTT
CDR3: CASRVSEKNTQYF

size: NA
D: TRBD1
V: TRBV20-1
J: TRBJ1-2
DNA: TGCAGTGCTAGGCCGGGACAGGCAATCTATGGCTACACCTTC
CDR3: CSARPGQAIYGYTF

size: NA
D: TRBD1
V: TRBV12-3/TRBV12-4
J: TRBJ1-1
DNA: TGTGCCAGCACCACGGGACAGGGGTTAGGCACTGAAGCTTTCTTT
CDR3: CASTTGQGLGTEAFF

size: few
D: NA
V: TRBV15
J: TRBJ2-5
DNA: TGTGCCACCAGCAGAGCCGAGGAGACCCAGTACTTC
CDR3: CATSRAEETQYF

size: NA
D: TRBD1
V: TRBV30
J: TRBJ2-1
DNA: TGTGCCTGGAGTTTCAGGGGGCGTCCCCTTAATGAGCAGTTCTTC
CDR3: CAWSFRGRPLNEQFF

size: few
D: NA
V: TRBV18
J: TRBJ1-1
DNA: TGTGCCAGCTCACCTAGTGGTGAGGGAGACACTGAAGCTTTCTTT
CDR3: CASSPSGEGDTEAFF

size: NA
D: TRBD2
V: TRBV6-5
J: TRBJ2-1
DNA: TGTGCCAGCCAATCTCGCCGACTAGCGGGCTATGAGCAGTTCTTC
CDR3: CASQSRRLAGYEQFF

size: many
D: NA
V: TRBV28
J: TRBJ2-3
DNA: TGTGCCAGCAGTTTAAAGTCCCAGGGGTTGGGGGACACAGATACGCAGTATTTT
CDR3: CASSLKSQGLGDTDTQYF

size: NA
D: NA
V: TRBV19
J: TRBJ1-5
DNA: TGTGCCAGTATTGACGGGAACAATCAGACCCAGCATTTT
CDR3: CASIDGNNQTQHF

size: NA
D: NA
V: TRBV7-9
J: TRBJ2-2
DNA: TGTGCCAGCAGCAAAATCCGGGACTTTTCCCTCGGGGAGCTGTTTTTT
CDR3: CASSKIRDFSLGELFF

size: many
D: NA
V: TRBV7-2
J: TRBJ1-2
DNA: TGTGCCAGCAGCTTAGGGGGGGGGGCGAACTATGGCTACACCTTC
CDR3: CASSLGGGANYGYTF

size: few
D: TRBD2
V: TRBV7-2
J: TRBJ2-7
DNA: TGTGCCAGCAGCTTAAGCGGGGGGGCCTTAGCCGACGAGCAGTACTTC
CDR3: CASSLSGGALADEQYF

size: NA
D: NA
V: TRBV11-2
J: TRBJ2-1
DNA: TGTGCCAGCAGCTTCGATCACTATTCCAATGAGCAGTTCTTC
CDR3: CASSFDHYSNEQFF

size: NA
D: NA
V: TRBV5-1
J: TRBJ1-2
DNA: TGCGCCAGCAGCTTGGACGTCGGGATGATTAACTATGGCTACACCTTC
CDR3: CASSLDVGMINYGYTF

size: many
D: NA
V: TRBV7-2
J: TRBJ2-1
DNA: TGTGCCAGCAGCTCAGCGGGACAGTCCTACAATGAGCAGTTCTTC
CDR3: CASSSAGQSYNEQFF

size: few
D: NA
V: TRBV19
J: TRBJ1-5
DNA: TGTGCCAGTAGTACAACGGCAGGGGTTAGCAATCAGCCCCAGCATTTT
CDR3: CASSTTAGVSNQPQHF

size: few
D: NA
V: TRBV7-3
J: TRBJ1-6
DNA: TGTGCCAGCAGCTTGGAGGGGGACTCACCCCTCCACTTT
CDR3: CASSLEGDSPLHF

size: NA
D: TRBD1
V: TRBV7-2
J: TRBJ2-7
DNA: TGTGCCAGCAGCTACAGGGGGGATGAGGACTACGAGCAGTACTTC
CDR3: CASSYRGDEDYEQYF

size: NA
D: TRBD2
V: TRBV29-1
J: TRBJ2-5
DNA: TGCAGCGTCGGGACTAGCGGGGGGCAAGAGACCCAGTACTTC
CDR3: CSVGTSGGQETQYF

size: NA
D: NA
V: TRBV15
J: TRBJ2-2
DNA: TGTGCCACCAGCAGAGATGGGGGCCGATATCGGGAGCTGTTTTTT
CDR3: CATSRDGGRYRELFF

size: many
D: NA
V: TRBV7-2
J: TRBJ1-4
DNA: TGTGCCAGCAGTCTAAATTCGGGACGGGGGAATGAAAAACTGTTTTTT
CDR3: CASSLNSGRGNEKLFF

size: many
D: NA
V: TRBV7-6
J: TRBJ2-3
DNA: TGTGCCAGCAGCATGGACGGATCTAGCACAGATACGCAGTATTTT
CDR3: CASSMDGSSTDTQYF

size: NA
D: TRBD1
V: TRBV6-1
J: TRBJ2-2
DNA: TGTGCCAGCAGCCCCCAGACAGGGGGAAGCACCGGGGAGCTGTTTTTT
CDR3: CASSPQTGGSTGELFF

size: NA
D: NA
V: TRBV19
J: TRBJ1-1
DNA: TGTGCCAGTAGTAGGGCGGGGCGTGAAGCTTTCTTT
CDR3: CASSRAGREAFF

size: many
D: NA
V: TRBV7-3
J: TRBJ1-4
DNA: TGTGCCAGCAGCCCCGACGGCACTAATGAAAAACTGTTTTTT
CDR3: CASSPDGTNEKLFF

size: NA
D: NA
V: TRBV2
J: TRBJ2-7
DNA: TGTGCCAGCAGTCAGAGGGACGATCAGTACTTC
CDR3: CASSQRDDQYF

size: NA
D: NA
V: TRBV4-1
J: TRBJ2-3
DNA: TGCGCCAGCAGCCAAGATCCAGGGGAGGTAGATACGCAGTATTTT
CDR3: CASSQDPGEVDTQYF